These 16 T cell receptor beta chains share one sample of origin, sequenced in a study of shared clonotypes between healthy human individuals. Only in-frame clones appear in the TCRdb table, and some are missing; sequencing was by immunoSEQ multiplex PCR. This table holds about 2.2 million clones, over 85% found once. CD45RO-negative, CCR7-positively selected cells formed the naive CD8 fraction, excluding terminally differentiated effector memory CD45RA+ cells. The sample was naive CD8+ T cells from PBMCs. These receptor sequences come from a man in his late teens or twenties in good health. Some clones in this sample may be carry-over from other donors' samples.

The rearrangement uses TRBV6-5 and TRBJ2-5; TRBD1 aligns across 8 bases. This CDR3 spans 15 amino acids. CDR1 is MNHEY, CDR2 SVGAGI, per germline. The V gene end was trimmed by 5 bases and the J gene end by 0 bases; junction bases not matched to a gene: 5. CDR3 nucleotide sequence: TGTGCCAGCAGTGCCGGACAGGGAAACCAAGAGACCCAGTACTTC. It encodes CASSAGQGNQETQYF.

The gene calls are TRBV28 and TRBJ2-3; unclear D gene. CDR1 MDHEN and CDR2 SYDVKM come from the germline V gene. Trimming left V 3 bases short and J 0 bases short, with 10 bases between. The CDR3 contains 15 residues. The CDR3 spells CASSLLGSSTDTQYF. CDR3 nucleotides: TGTGCCAGCAGTTTGTTAGGCAGCAGCACAGATACGCAGTATTTT. Complete variable domain (other parts from reference TRBV28 and TRBJ2-3): DVKVTQSSRYLVKRTGEKVFLECVQDMDHENMFWYRQDPGLGLRLIYFSYDVKMKEKGDIPEGYSVSREKKERFSLILESASTNQTSMYLCASSLLGSSTDTQYFGPGTRLTVL.

The CDR3 DNA reads TGTGCCAGCAGTGGCGACAGGGCCCCGAATGAAAAACTGTTTTTT. Protein sequence: CASSGDRAPNEKLFF. The chain is built from TRBV2 and TRBJ1-4; 7 bases fit TRBD1. CDR3 length: 15 residues. The trim removed 4 bases at V and 5 bases at J, leaving 7 bases unmatched. Germline V gives CDR1 SNHLY, CDR2 FYNNEI.

The chain employs TRBV7-9 and TRBJ1-1, with D perhaps matching TRBD1 (6 bases). The CDR3 has 14 amino acids. Trimming removed 5 bases from V and 3 bases from J, with 13 bases in between. The germline CDR1 and CDR2 sequences are SEHNR and FQNEAQ (reference sequence). As DNA, the CDR3 is TGTGCCAGCAGCCTACGGGACACTTACACTGAAGCTTTCTTT. Protein product: CASSLRDTYTEAFF.

The chain couples TRBV6-6 to TRBJ1-1, with D possibly TRBD1 on 6 matching bases. Germline CDR1 MNHNY, CDR2 SVGAGI (reference sequence). This CDR3 contains 14 residues. The V gene lost 4 bases and the J gene lost 4 bases, with 13 bases spanning the gap. CDR3: CASSLGAGGTEAFF. The CDR3, as DNA: TGTGCCAGCAGTTTGGGGGCTGGAGGCACTGAAGCTTTCTTT.

V and J are TRBV11-3 and TRBJ2-1, with D possibly matching TRBD1 (5 bases). Germline assignment: CDR1 SGHNT and CDR2 YENEEA. Trimming shortened V by 6 bases and J by 8 bases, and 17 bases separated the two germline ends. The CDR3 runs 14 residues. The CDR3 bases are TGTGCCAGCAGTCAAACAGTGTTAGGGGATGAGCAGTTCTTC. Encoded protein: CASSQTVLGDEQFF.

The V call is TRBV9, the J call TRBJ2-2; maybe TRBD1 (6 bases). Germline CDR1 SGDLS, CDR2 YYNGEE. CDR3 length: 17 residues. V gave up 4 bases and J gave up 0 bases, with 16 bases separating them. CDR3 sequence reads: CASSHPKQGPNTGELFF. The CDR3 coding sequence is TGTGCCAGCAGCCACCCAAAACAGGGACCGAACACCGGGGAGCTGTTTTTT.

The V gene is TRBV4-1, the J gene TRBJ1-1, with D possibly matching TRBD1 (6 bases). The CDR3 loop spans 17 amino acids. The V end lost 1 base, the J end lost 4 bases, and 19 bases lay between the germline ends. Germline V gene lookup returns CDR1 MGHRA and CDR2 YSYEKL. CDR3 DNA: TGCGCCAGCAGCCAAGTTACGTCAGGGGAGGTATTCACTGAAGCTTTCTTT. It specifies CASSQVTSGEVFTEAFF.

On this clone itself: The sample contains more than one DNA sequence encoding this CDR3. The chain joins TRBV29-1 to TRBJ2-2; 9 nucleotides agree with TRBD1. V was clipped by 5 bases and J by 6 bases; unmatched bases: 1. Germline V lookup: CDR1 SQVTM, CDR2 ANQGSEA. The CDR3 is made up of 12 amino acids. The CDR3 loop reads CSVWTGAGELFF. CDR3 in DNA: TGCAGCGTTTGGACAGGGGCCGGGGAGCTGTTTTTT.

The rearrangement joins TRBV10-1 to TRBJ2-1, with a weak D call TRBD2 (6 bases). V shed 2 bases and J shed 6 bases, with 11 bases lying between them. Germline CDR1 reads WNHNN; CDR2 reads SYGVQD (reference sequence). The length of the CDR3 is 14 residues. CDR3 residues: CASSERESTNEQFF. CDR3 in DNA: TGCGCCAGCAGTGAGCGGGAGTCGACCAATGAGCAGTTCTTC.

The J gene is TRBJ1-1, the V gene TRBV6-1; unclear D gene. V lost 2 bases and J 7 bases, leaving 8 bases between the germline ends. The CDR3 runs 12 residues. Per germline, CDR1 MNHNS and CDR2 SASEGT. CDR3 sequence (DNA): TGTGCCAGCAGTGAACGAGGAAATGAAGCTTTCTTT. Its translation: CASSERGNEAFF.

The chain has TRBV28 and TRBJ2-2; the D is unclear. Germline-derived CDR1 and CDR2 are MDHEN and SYDVKM. There are 14 residues in the CDR3. Trimming removed 7 bases from V and 0 bases from J, with 9 bases in between. CDR3 nucleotides: TGTGCCAGCACCGGGTCCTCGAACACCGGGGAGCTGTTTTTT. The encoded protein is CASTGSSNTGELFF.

The CDR3 nucleotides read TGTGCCTGGAGTGTGATTCGGGGGGAAGAGACCCAGTACTTC. Its translation: CAWSVIRGEETQYF. The chain is built from TRBV30 and TRBJ2-5; 7 nucleotides align to TRBD2. This CDR3 is built from 14 residues. Germline CDR1 and CDR2: GTSNPN and SVGIG (reference sequence). Trimming took 0 bases from V and 3 from J; bases not matched to a gene: 4.

The V and J genes are TRBV10-2 and TRBJ1-2; no clear D gene. There are 13 residues in the CDR3. The V end lost 1 base, the J end lost 6 bases, and 9 bases lay between the germline ends. CDR1 and CDR2 from the germline V gene are WSHSY and SAAADI. This chain's CDR3 is CASSELPRNGYTF. For the CDR3, the DNA is TGCGCCAGCAGTGAGTTACCACGGAATGGCTACACCTTC.

The rearrangement joins TRBV27 to TRBJ2-1, with 14 positions matching TRBD2. V was pared by 4 bases and J by 8 bases, with 7 bases of the junction left unmatched. CDR3 length equals 16 residues. CDR1 is MNHEY and CDR2 is SMNVEV in the germline V gene (reference sequence). DNA for the CDR3: TGTGCCAGCAGTTCGGGACTAGCGGGAGCCTTCGATGAGCAGTTCTTC. This sequence encodes CASSSGLAGAFDEQFF.

This rearrangement joins TRBV19 to TRBJ2-1; D remains unclear. Trimming removed 7 bases at V and 8 bases at J, with 9 bases between. Per the germline V gene, CDR1 is LNHDA and CDR2 is SQIVND (reference sequence). This CDR3 comprises 11 residues. CDR3 nucleotides: TGTGCCAGTACCCATTGGGATGAGCAGTTCTTC. It encodes CASTHWDEQFF.